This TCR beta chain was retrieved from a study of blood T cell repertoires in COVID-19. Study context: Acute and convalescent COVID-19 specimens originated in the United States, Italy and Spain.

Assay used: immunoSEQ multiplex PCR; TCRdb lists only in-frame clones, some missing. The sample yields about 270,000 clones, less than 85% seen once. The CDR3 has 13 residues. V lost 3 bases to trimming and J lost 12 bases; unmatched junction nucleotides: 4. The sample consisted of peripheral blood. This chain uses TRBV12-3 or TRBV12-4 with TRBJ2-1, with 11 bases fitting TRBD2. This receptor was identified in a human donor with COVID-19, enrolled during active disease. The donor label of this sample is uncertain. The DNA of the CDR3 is TGTGCCAGCAGTTTTCCTAGCGGGAGGTCGCAGTTCTTC. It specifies CASSFPSGRSQFF.